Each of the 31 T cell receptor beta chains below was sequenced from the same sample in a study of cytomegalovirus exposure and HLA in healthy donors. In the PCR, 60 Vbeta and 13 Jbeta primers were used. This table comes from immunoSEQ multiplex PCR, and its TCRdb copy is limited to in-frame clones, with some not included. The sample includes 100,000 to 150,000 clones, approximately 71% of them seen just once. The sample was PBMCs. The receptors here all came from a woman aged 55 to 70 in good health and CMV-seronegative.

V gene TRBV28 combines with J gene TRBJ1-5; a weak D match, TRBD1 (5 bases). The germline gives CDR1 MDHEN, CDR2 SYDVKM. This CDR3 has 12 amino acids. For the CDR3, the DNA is TGTGTGGTAGACCCGGGGGATCAGCCCCAGCATTTT. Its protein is CVVDPGDQPQHF.

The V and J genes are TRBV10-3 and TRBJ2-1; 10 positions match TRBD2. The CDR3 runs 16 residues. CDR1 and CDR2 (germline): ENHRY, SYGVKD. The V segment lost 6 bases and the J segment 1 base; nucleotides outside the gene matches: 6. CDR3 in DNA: TGTGCCATCAGGCATTCGACTAGCGGGTCCTACAATGAGCAGTTCTTC. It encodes CAIRHSTSGSYNEQFF.

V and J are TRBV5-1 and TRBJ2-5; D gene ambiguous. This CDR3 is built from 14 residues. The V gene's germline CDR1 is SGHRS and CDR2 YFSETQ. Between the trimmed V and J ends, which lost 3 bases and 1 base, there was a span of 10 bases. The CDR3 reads CASSSGMAQETQYF. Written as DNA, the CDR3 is TGCGCCAGCAGCTCTGGTATGGCCCAAGAGACCCAGTACTTC.

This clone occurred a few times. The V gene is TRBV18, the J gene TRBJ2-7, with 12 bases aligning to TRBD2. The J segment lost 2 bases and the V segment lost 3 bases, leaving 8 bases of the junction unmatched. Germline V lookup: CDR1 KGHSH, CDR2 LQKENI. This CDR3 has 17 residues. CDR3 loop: CASSPSLAGGGAYEQYF. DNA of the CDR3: TGTGCCAGCTCACCGTCACTAGCGGGAGGAGGGGCCTACGAGCAGTACTTC.

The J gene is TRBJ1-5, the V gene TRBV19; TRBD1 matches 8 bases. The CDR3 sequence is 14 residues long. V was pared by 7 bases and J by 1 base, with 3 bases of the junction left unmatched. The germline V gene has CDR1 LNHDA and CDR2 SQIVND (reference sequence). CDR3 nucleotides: TGTGCCAGTACTTGGACAGGGAGCAATCAGCCCCAGCATTTT. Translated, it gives CASTWTGSNQPQHF.

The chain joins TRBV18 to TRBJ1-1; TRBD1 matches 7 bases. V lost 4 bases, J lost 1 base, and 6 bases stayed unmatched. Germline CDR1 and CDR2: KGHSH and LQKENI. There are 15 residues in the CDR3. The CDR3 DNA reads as TGTGCCAGCTCACGGCGGACAGGAGAGAACACTGAAGCTTTCTTT. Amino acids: CASSRRTGENTEAFF.

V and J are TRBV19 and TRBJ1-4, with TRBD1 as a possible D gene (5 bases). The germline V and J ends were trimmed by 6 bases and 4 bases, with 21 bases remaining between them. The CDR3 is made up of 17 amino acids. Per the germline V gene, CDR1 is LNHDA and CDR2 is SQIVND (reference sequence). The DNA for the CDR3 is TGTGCCAGTAGCAACTCCCTTGGGGGGGGACTTAATGAAAAACTGTTTTTT. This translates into CASSNSLGGGLNEKLFF.

The CDR3 DNA reads as TGTGCCAGTAGTGCTACTGGGACAGTTAATAATGAAAAACTGTTTTTT. Its translation is CASSATGTVNNEKLFF. This chain links TRBV19 with TRBJ1-4; TRBD1 agrees at 7 bases. CDR3 length: 16 residues. With 5 bases clipped from V and 4 bases from J, the junction kept 10 bases outside the gene matches. The germline V gene has CDR1 LNHDA and CDR2 SQIVND (reference sequence).

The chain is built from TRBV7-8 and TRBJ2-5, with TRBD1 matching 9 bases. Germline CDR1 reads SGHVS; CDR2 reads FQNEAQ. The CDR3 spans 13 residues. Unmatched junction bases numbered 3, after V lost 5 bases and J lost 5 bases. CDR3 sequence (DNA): TGTGCCAGCAGCCCGGGGACAGGGGAGACCCAGTACTTC. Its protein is CASSPGTGETQYF.

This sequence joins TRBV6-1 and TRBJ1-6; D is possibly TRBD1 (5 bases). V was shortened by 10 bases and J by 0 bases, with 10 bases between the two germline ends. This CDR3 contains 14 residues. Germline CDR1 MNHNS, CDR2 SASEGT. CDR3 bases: TGTGCCACCCTACAGGTCTCCTATAATTCACCCCTCCACTTT. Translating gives CATLQVSYNSPLHF.

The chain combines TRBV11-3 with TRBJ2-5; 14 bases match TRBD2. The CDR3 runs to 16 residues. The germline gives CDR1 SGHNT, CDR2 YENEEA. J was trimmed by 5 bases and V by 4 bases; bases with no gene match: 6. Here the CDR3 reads CASSSGTSGGGETQYF. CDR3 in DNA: TGTGCCAGCAGCTCCGGGACTAGCGGGGGCGGCGAGACCCAGTACTTC.

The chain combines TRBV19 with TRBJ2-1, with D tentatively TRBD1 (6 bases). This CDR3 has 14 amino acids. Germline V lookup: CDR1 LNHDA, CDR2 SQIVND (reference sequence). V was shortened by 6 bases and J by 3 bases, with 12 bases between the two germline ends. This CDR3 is CASSTQGVYNEQFF. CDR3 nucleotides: TGTGCCAGTAGCACACAGGGTGTCTACAATGAGCAGTTCTTC.

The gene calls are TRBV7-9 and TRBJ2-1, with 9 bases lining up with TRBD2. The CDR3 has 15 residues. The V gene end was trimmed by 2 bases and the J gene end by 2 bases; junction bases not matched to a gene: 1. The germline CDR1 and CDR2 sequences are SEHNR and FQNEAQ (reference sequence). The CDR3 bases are TGTGCCAGCAGCTTATTAGCGGGGGCCTACAATGAGCAGTTCTTC. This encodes CASSLLAGAYNEQFF.

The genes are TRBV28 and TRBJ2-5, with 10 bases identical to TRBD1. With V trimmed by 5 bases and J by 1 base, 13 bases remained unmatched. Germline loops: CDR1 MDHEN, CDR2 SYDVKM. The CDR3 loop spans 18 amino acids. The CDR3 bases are TGTGCCAGCAGTCACATTAAGGGACAGGGGACCCTCCAAGAGACCCAGTACTTC. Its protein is CASSHIKGQGTLQETQYF.

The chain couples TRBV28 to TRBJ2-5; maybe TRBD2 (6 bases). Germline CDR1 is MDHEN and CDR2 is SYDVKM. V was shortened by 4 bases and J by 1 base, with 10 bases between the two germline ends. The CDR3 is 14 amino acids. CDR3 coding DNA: TGTGCCAGCAGTTATCGGGACTTCCAAGAGACCCAGTACTTC. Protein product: CASSYRDFQETQYF.

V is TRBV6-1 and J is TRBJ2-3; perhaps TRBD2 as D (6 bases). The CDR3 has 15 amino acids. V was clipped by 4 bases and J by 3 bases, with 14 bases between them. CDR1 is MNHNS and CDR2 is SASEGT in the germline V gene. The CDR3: CASSVVGGWTDTQYF. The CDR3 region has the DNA TGTGCCAGCAGTGTGGTGGGGGGATGGACAGATACGCAGTATTTT.

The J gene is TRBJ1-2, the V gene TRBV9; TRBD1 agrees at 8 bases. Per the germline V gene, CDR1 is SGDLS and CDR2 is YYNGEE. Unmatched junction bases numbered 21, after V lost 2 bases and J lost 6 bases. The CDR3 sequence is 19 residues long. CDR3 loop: CASSVRHTRPGTGRNGYTF. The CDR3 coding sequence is TGTGCCAGCAGCGTTCGCCACACTCGTCCCGGGACAGGTCGGAATGGCTACACCTTC.

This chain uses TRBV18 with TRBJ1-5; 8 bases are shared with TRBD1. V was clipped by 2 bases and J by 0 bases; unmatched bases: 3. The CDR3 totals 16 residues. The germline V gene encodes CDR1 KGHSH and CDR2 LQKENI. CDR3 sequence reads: CASSPNQGASNQPQHF. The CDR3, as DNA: TGTGCCAGCTCACCAAACCAGGGGGCTAGCAATCAGCCCCAGCATTTT.

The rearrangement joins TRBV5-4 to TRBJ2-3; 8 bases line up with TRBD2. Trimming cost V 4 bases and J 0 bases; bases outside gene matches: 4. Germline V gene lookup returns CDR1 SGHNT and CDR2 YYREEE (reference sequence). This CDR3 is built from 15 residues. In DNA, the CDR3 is TGTGCCAGCAGCGTGGGACTAGGGAGCACAGATACGCAGTATTTT. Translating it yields CASSVGLGSTDTQYF.

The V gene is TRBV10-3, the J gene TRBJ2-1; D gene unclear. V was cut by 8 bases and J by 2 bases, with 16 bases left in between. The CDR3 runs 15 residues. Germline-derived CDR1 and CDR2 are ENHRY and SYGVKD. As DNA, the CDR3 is TGTGCCATCTTACCGGAAGCCGGAGCCTACAATGAGCAGTTCTTC. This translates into CAILPEAGAYNEQFF.

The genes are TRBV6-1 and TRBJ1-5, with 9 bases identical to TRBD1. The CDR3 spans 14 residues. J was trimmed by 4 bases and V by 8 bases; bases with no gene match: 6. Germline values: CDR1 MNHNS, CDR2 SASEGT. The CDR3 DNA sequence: TGTGCCAGCGCCGCGACAGGGGGTAATCAGCCCCAGCATTTT. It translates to CASAATGGNQPQHF.

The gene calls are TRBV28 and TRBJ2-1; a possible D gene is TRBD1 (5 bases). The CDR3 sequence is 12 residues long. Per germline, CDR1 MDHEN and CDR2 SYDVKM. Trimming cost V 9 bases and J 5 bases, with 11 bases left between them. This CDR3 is CASKQANNEQFF. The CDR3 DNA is TGTGCCAGTAAACAGGCTAACAATGAGCAGTTCTTC.

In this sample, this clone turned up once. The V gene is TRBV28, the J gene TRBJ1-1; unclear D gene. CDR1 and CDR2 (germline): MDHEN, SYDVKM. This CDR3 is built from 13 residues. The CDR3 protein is CALEQISNTEAFF. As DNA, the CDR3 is TGTGCTTTGGAACAGATATCCAACACTGAAGCTTTCTTT.

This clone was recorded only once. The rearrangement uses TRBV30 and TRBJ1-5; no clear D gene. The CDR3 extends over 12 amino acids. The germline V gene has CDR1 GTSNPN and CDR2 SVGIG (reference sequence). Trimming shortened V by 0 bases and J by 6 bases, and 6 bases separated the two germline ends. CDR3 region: CAWSVPSQPQHF. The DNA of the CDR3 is TGTGCCTGGAGTGTACCTAGTCAGCCCCAGCATTTT. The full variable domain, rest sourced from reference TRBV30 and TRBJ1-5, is SQTIHQWPATLVQPVGSPLSLECTVEGTSNPNLYWYRQAAGRGLQLLFYSVGIGQISSEVPQNLSASRPQDRQFILSSKKLLLSDSGFYLCAWSVPSQPQHFGDGTRLSIL.

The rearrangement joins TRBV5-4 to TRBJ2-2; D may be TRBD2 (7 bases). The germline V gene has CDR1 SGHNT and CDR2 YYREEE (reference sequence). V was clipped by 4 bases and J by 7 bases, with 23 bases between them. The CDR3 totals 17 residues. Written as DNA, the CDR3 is TGTGCCAGCAGCGTTACGGTTGGGCGGGGGCGGAGCGGGGAGCTGTTTTTT. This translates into CASSVTVGRGRSGELFF.

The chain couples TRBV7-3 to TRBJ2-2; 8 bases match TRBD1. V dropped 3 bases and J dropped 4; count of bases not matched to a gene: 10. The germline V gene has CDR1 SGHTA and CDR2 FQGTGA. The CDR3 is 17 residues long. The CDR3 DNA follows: TGTGCCAGCAGCTTCACCGGACAGGGTGGGTCCACCGGGGAGCTGTTTTTT. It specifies CASSFTGQGGSTGELFF.

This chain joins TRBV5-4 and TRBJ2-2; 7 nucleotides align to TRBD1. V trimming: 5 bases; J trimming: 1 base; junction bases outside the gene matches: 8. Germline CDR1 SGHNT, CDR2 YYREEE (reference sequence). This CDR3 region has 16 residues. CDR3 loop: CASSSTGTVNTGELFF. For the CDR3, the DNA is TGTGCCAGCAGTAGTACCGGGACAGTGAACACCGGGGAGCTGTTTTTT.

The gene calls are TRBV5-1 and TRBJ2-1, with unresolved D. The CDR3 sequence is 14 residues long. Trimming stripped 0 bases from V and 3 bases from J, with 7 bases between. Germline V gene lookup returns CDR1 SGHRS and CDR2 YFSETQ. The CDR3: CASSLEVVYNEQFF. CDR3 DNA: TGCGCCAGCAGCTTGGAAGTAGTCTACAATGAGCAGTTCTTC. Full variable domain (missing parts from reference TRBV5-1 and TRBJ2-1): KAGVTQTPRYLIKTRGQQVTLSCSPISGHRSVSWYQQTPGQGLQFLFEYFSETQRNKGNFPGRFSGRQFSNSRSEMNVSTLELGDSALYLCASSLEVVYNEQFFGPGTRLTVL.

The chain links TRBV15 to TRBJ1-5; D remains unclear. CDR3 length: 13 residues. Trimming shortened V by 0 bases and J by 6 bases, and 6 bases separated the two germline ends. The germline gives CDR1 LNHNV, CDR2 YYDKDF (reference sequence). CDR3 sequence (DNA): TGTGCCACCAGCAGAGATCCCAGTCAGCCCCAGCATTTT. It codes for CATSRDPSQPQHF.

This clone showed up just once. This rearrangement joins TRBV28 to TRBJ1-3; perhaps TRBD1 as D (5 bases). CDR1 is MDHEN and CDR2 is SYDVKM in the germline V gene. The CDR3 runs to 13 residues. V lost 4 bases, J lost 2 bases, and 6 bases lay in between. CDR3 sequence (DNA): TGTGCCAGCAGTTCGACAGCTGGAAACACCATATATTTT. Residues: CASSSTAGNTIYF.

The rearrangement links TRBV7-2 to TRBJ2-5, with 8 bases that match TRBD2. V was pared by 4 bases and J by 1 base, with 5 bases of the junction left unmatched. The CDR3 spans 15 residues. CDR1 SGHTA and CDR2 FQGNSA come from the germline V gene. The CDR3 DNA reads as TGTGCCAGCAGCTCCGTACGGGGGGGCCAAGAGACCCAGTACTTC. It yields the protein CASSSVRGGQETQYF.